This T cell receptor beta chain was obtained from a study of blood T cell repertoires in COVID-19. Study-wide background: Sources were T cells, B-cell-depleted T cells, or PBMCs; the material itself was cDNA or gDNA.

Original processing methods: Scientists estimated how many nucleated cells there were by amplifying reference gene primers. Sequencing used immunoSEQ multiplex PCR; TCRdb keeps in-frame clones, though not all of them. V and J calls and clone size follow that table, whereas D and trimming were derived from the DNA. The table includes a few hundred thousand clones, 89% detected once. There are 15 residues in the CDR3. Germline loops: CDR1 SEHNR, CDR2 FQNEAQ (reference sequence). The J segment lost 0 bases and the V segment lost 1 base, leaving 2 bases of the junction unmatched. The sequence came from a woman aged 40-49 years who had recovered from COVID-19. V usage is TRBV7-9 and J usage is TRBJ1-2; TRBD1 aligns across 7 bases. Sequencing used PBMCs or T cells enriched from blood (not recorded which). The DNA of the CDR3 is TGTGCCAGCAGCTTAGTGGACAGGTCTAACTATGGCTACACCTTC. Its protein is CASSLVDRSNYGYTF.